Presented here are 25 T cell receptor beta chains from one specimen sequenced in a study of lymphopenia after photon versus proton radiotherapy. The table came from immunoSEQ multiplex PCR; TCRdb's copy has only in-frame clones and leaves some out. The table lists 150,000 to 200,000 clones, roughly nine tenths of them singletons. The sample consisted of peripheral blood, taken from a patient treated with photon-based radiotherapy. The source of these receptors is a man aged 45-65 years with gastric cancer.

This chain joins TRBV23-1 and TRBJ2-7; tentative D call: TRBD1 (6 bases). TRBV23-1 is recorded as an ORF, its role being uncertain. The CDR3 has 17 amino acids. Between the trimmed V and J ends, which lost 3 bases and 0 bases, there was a span of 18 bases. The DNA for the CDR3 is TGCGCCAGCAGTCACGACAGGCGGCCATCCCTCTCCTACGAGCAGTACTTC. Its translation is CASSHDRRPSLSYEQYF.

The chain joins TRBV19 to TRBJ1-5; 11 nucleotides match TRBD1. Germline CDR1 is LNHDA and CDR2 is SQIVND (reference sequence). This CDR3 has 17 amino acids. The trim removed 3 bases at V and 5 bases at J, leaving 9 bases unmatched. Here the CDR3 DNA reads TGTGCCAGTAGTATTATCTTCGGGACAGGGGGGCATCAGCCCCAGCATTTT. Its protein product is CASSIIFGTGGHQPQHF.

The chain combines TRBV18 with TRBJ1-1, with D perhaps matching TRBD1 (5 bases). The CDR3 loop spans 14 amino acids. Trimming left V 2 bases short and J 5 bases short, with 12 bases between. Germline lookup yields CDR1 KGHSH and CDR2 LQKENI. CDR3 coding DNA: TGTGCCAGCTCACCATTAGGGGTAGGAACTGAAGCTTTCTTT. Amino acids: CASSPLGVGTEAFF. The complete variable domain, with remaining parts taken from reference TRBV18 and TRBJ1-1, reads NAGVMQNPRHLVRRRGQEARLRCSPMKGHSHVYWYRQLPEEGLKFMVYLQKENIIDESGMPKERFSAEFPKEGPSILRIQQVVRGDSAAYFCASSPLGVGTEAFFGQGTRLTVV.

The gene calls are TRBV7-8 and TRBJ1-2, with TRBD1 identical over 7 bases. The CDR3 spans 15 residues. Germline CDR1 and CDR2: SGHVS and FQNEAQ. The V gene end was trimmed by 4 bases and the J gene end by 4 bases; junction bases not matched to a gene: 9. CDR3: CASSSLTGPLYGYTF. CDR3 coding DNA: TGTGCCAGCAGCTCCCTGACAGGGCCCCTCTATGGCTACACCTTC.

V usage is TRBV5-1 and J usage is TRBJ2-7, with 7 positions matching TRBD2. The length of the CDR3 is 17 residues. Unmatched junction bases numbered 9, after V lost 0 bases and J lost 0 bases. In germline, CDR1 is SGHRS, CDR2 YFSETQ. The chain's CDR3 is CASSLGGGGGNSYEQYF. The DNA of the CDR3 is TGCGCCAGCAGCTTGGGCGGGGGAGGCGGGAACTCCTACGAGCAGTACTTC.

The J gene is TRBJ2-7, the V gene TRBV11-2; tentative D call: TRBD1 (8 bases). CDR3 length equals 14 residues. CDR1 is SGHAT, CDR2 FQNNGV, per germline. V was trimmed by 4 bases and J by 4 bases, leaving 14 bases between them. The CDR3 loop is CASSSTGGVYEQYF. The CDR3 coding sequence is TGTGCCAGCAGCTCTACAGGGGGGGTTTACGAGCAGTACTTC.

The chain combines TRBV19 with TRBJ1-1; no clear D gene. CDR3 length: 16 residues. Germline values: CDR1 LNHDA, CDR2 SQIVND (reference sequence). V was cut by 5 bases and J by 0 bases, with 16 bases left in between. This CDR3 is CASSFDLGLMNTEAFF. CDR3 sequence (DNA): TGTGCCAGTAGTTTCGACCTTGGACTGATGAACACTGAAGCTTTCTTT.

V and J are TRBV28 and TRBJ2-3; tentatively, D is TRBD1 or TRBD2 (6 bases each). Per germline, CDR1 MDHEN and CDR2 SYDVKM. The CDR3 is 16 amino acids. Between the trimmed V and J ends, which lost 6 bases and 0 bases, there was a span of 16 bases. The CDR3: CASSPIPGASTDTQYF. DNA for the CDR3: TGTGCCAGCAGCCCCATTCCGGGGGCGAGCACAGATACGCAGTATTTT.

In DNA form, the CDR3 reads TGTGCCAGCTCACCTCCGGCAGGGCCCTATGGCTACACCTTC. Translating gives CASSPPAGPYGYTF. V and J are TRBV18 and TRBJ1-2; possible D gene TRBD1, 5 bases. Trimming pared 3 bases from V and 4 bases from J, leaving 12 bases between. The CDR3 runs to 14 residues. The V gene's germline CDR1 is KGHSH and CDR2 LQKENI.

The V gene is TRBV28, the J gene TRBJ1-5; TRBD1 aligns across 9 bases. V trimming: 9 bases; J trimming: 4 bases; junction bases outside the gene matches: 10. The CDR3 length is 15 residues. Germline loops: CDR1 MDHEN, CDR2 SYDVKM. The CDR3 DNA sequence: TGTGCCAGTCGCACTGCCGGGACAGGGAATCAGCCCCAGCATTTT. Protein product: CASRTAGTGNQPQHF.

This chain uses TRBV7-3 with TRBJ2-1, with TRBD2 matching 8 bases. Germline CDR1 and CDR2: SGHTA and FQGTGA. V was clipped by 3 bases and J by 8 bases; unmatched bases: 9. This CDR3 is 15 amino acids long. The CDR3 protein is CASSLRGLVFDEQFF. CDR3 nucleotide sequence: TGTGCCAGCAGCTTGAGGGGACTAGTTTTCGATGAGCAGTTCTTC.

The CDR3 reads CASSSETGVNYEQYF. In DNA, the CDR3 is TGTGCCAGCAGCTCTGAGACCGGGGTGAACTACGAGCAGTACTTC. V is TRBV7-6 and J is TRBJ2-7; maybe TRBD2 (5 bases). In germline, CDR1 is SGHVS, CDR2 FNYEAQ. The CDR3 sequence is 15 residues long. V dropped 4 bases and J dropped 3 bases, with 16 bases sitting between them.

V and J are TRBV19 and TRBJ1-1; D gene uncertain. Germline CDR1 is LNHDA and CDR2 is SQIVND (reference sequence). V gave up 6 bases and J gave up 8 bases, with 10 bases separating them. The CDR3 has 11 residues. CDR3: CASSLKVEAFF. The DNA for the CDR3 is TGTGCCAGTAGCCTAAAGGTGGAAGCTTTCTTT.

The chain couples TRBV7-2 to TRBJ1-3; tentatively, D is TRBD1 (6 bases). The CDR3 loop spans 14 amino acids. The V end was cut by 10 bases, the J end by 0 bases, with 13 bases between. Germline V gives CDR1 SGHTA, CDR2 FQGNSA. CDR3 sequence reads: CATRGPSSGNTIYF. CDR3 in DNA: TGTGCCACCAGGGGTCCGAGCTCTGGAAACACCATATATTTT. Full variable domain (missing parts from reference TRBV7-2 and TRBJ1-3): GAGVSQSPSNKVTEKGKDVELRCDPISGHTALYWYRQSLGQGLEFLIYFQGNSAPDKSGLPSDRFSAERTGGSVSTLTIQRTQQEDSAVYLCATRGPSSGNTIYFGEGSWLTVV.

This sequence joins TRBV9 and TRBJ2-2, with D perhaps TRBD1 (5 bases). CDR3 length equals 15 residues. Germline V CDR1 and CDR2: SGDLS, YYNGEE. Trimming stripped 0 bases from V and 7 bases from J, with 13 bases between. The CDR3 DNA sequence: TGTGCCAGCAGCGTAGGATTAAGGGGTGGCGGGGAGCTGTTTTTT. It yields the protein CASSVGLRGGGELFF.

The chain combines TRBV29-1 with TRBJ1-1, with D perhaps matching TRBD1 (6 bases). V was cut by 5 bases and J by 4 bases, with 20 bases left in between. The CDR3 extends over 15 amino acids. Germline V gives CDR1 SQVTM, CDR2 ANQGSEA. DNA of the CDR3: TGCAGCGTTAAAGGGGGTCGGGGCCGAAGCACTGAAGCTTTCTTT. Translated, it gives CSVKGGRGRSTEAFF.

By proportion, this clone is medium-sized. The CDR3 is CASSAGGSKADTQYF. The CDR3 bases are TGTGCCAGCAGCGCGGGCGGGAGCAAAGCAGATACGCAGTATTTT. The chain couples TRBV9 to TRBJ2-3, with 7 nucleotides matching TRBD2. The CDR3 totals 15 residues. Trimming at V came to 3 bases and at J to 4 bases, leaving 8 bases not matched to a gene. In germline, CDR1 is SGDLS, CDR2 YYNGEE.

The table lists this clone with a few counts. This rearrangement joins TRBV29-1 to TRBJ1-2; 8 bases are shared with TRBD1. V lost 3 bases and J lost 4; bases outside the gene matches: 7. CDR1 is SQVTM and CDR2 is ANQGSEA in the germline V gene. There are 14 residues in the CDR3. The CDR3 nucleotides read TGCAGCGTTGATGGACAGGGCTACAGCTATGGCTACACCTTC. This sequence encodes CSVDGQGYSYGYTF.

The rearrangement uses TRBV11-1 and TRBJ2-7; D is unresolved. The CDR3 is made up of 14 amino acids. Trimming stripped 1 base from V and 0 bases from J, with 7 bases between. Looked up from germline, CDR1 is SGHAT and CDR2 is FQDESV (reference sequence). This CDR3 reads CASSLDSTSYEQYF. CDR3 DNA: TGTGCCAGCAGCTTAGACTCGACCTCCTACGAGCAGTACTTC.

The chain employs TRBV6-5 and TRBJ2-7, with 11 bases aligning to TRBD2. Germline CDR1 and CDR2: MNHEY and SVGAGI. The V segment lost 6 bases and the J segment 0 bases; nucleotides outside the gene matches: 4. The CDR3 sequence is 15 residues long. For the CDR3, the DNA is TGTGCCAGCAGATCCGGGACTAGCGGCTCCTACGAGCAGTACTTC. Its translation: CASRSGTSGSYEQYF.

The gene calls are TRBV5-6 and TRBJ2-7; D perhaps matches TRBD2 (6 bases). The CDR3 covers 13 residues. Germline V lookup: CDR1 SGHDT, CDR2 YYEEEE. V lost 6 bases, J lost 2 bases, and 12 bases lay in between. CDR3 in amino acids: CASTRGEAYEQYF. CDR3 DNA: TGTGCCAGCACCAGAGGGGAGGCCTACGAGCAGTACTTC.

V usage is TRBV7-9 and J usage is TRBJ2-5, with D tentatively TRBD1 (5 bases). Between the trimmed V and J ends, which lost 6 bases and 0 bases, there was a span of 11 bases. This CDR3 has 14 amino acids. The germline V gene has CDR1 SEHNR and CDR2 FQNEAQ (reference sequence). The CDR3 sequence is CASSPFRDQETQYF. CDR3 DNA: TGTGCCAGCAGTCCCTTCAGGGACCAAGAGACCCAGTACTTC.

This clone was seen just once. The chain uses TRBV6-1 and TRBJ1-1; 8 nucleotides match TRBD1. Germline CDR1 reads MNHNS; CDR2 reads SASEGT. Trimming at V came to 5 bases and at J to 1 base, leaving 3 bases not matched to a gene. This CDR3 contains 14 residues. CDR3 in amino acids: CASSRDRSNTEAFF. CDR3 sequence (DNA): TGTGCCAGCAGTCGGGACAGGTCGAACACTGAAGCTTTCTTT.

This clone appeared once. The chain combines TRBV10-2 with TRBJ2-5; no reliable D call. V gave up 5 bases and J gave up 4 bases, with 14 bases separating them. The CDR3 spans 14 residues. The germline V gene encodes CDR1 WSHSY and CDR2 SAAADI. CDR3 loop: CASSPTARPETQYF. The CDR3 region has the DNA TGCGCCAGCAGTCCCACCGCCCGACCAGAGACCCAGTACTTC.

This clone was recorded only once. The chain employs TRBV7-2 and TRBJ2-7, with TRBD2 matching over 7 bases. Germline loops: CDR1 SGHTA, CDR2 FQGNSA. J lost 5 bases, V lost 0 bases, and 7 bases had no gene match. The CDR3 extends over 15 amino acids. The CDR3 DNA is TGTGCCAGCAGCTTAGCGGGAGGGCGTATCCACGAGCAGTACTTC. This sequence encodes CASSLAGGRIHEQYF. Together with reference TRBV7-2 and TRBJ2-7, the CDR3 gives the full variable domain: GAGVSQSPSNKVTEKGKDVELRCDPISGHTALYWYRQSLGQGLEFLIYFQGNSAPDKSGLPSDRFSAERTGGSVSTLTIQRTQQEDSAVYLCASSLAGGRIHEQYFGPGTRLTVT.